Following are 3 T cell receptor beta chains from one sample sequenced in a study of response to subunit inactivated influenza vaccine. One entry per CDR3 protein, called by TCRdb with MiXCR from the RT-PCR reads. The top ten hold roughly a tenth of the sample, which has over 800,000 distinct CDR3 sequences, about 20% seen once. The specimen was PBMCs from blood, collected 5 days after vaccination. These receptors were taken from a man aged 50 to 59 who received an inactivated influenza vaccine.

The chain recombines TRBV9 with TRBJ2-1, with TRBD2 matching over 8 bases. After removal of 0 bases from V and 8 bases from J, the junction contained 13 bases not matched to a gene. The CDR3 contains 17 residues. CDR1 is SGDLS and CDR2 is YYNGEE in the germline V gene. The CDR3 coding sequence is TGTGCCAGCAGCGTAGGAATAGCGGGGAGGCCCCTCGATGAGCAGTTCTTC. This gives the protein CASSVGIAGRPLDEQFF.

This clonotype turned up a few times. The CDR3 sequence is CASSPMRGEQFF. The CDR3 nucleotides read TGTGCCAGCAGCCCCATGAGGGGTGAGCAGTTCTTC. The chain uses TRBV14 and TRBJ2-1; possibly TRBD1 or TRBD2 for D (5 bases each). The CDR3 has 12 amino acids. V was cut by 4 bases and J by 9 bases, with 10 bases left in between. The germline gives CDR1 SGHDN, CDR2 FVKESK.

This clonotype was recorded at least ten times. The chain has TRBV20-1 and TRBJ2-3; 11 bases are a match to TRBD2. Unmatched junction bases numbered 7, after V lost 0 bases and J lost 2 bases. Germline-derived CDR1 and CDR2 are DFQATT and SNEGSKA (reference sequence). The CDR3 is 17 amino acids. The CDR3 reads CSARDFGTSGNTDTQYF. Here the CDR3 DNA reads TGCAGTGCTAGAGATTTCGGGACTAGCGGCAACACAGATACGCAGTATTTT.